The present entry profiles one T cell receptor (beta chain) with its context. Its specificity is not known. Cells sorted by CD45RO/CCR7/CD25/CD127/CD95/CD27 comprised CD4+ naive, central memory, regulatory and stem cell-like memory cells. Every sorted population was more than 95% pure. Expressed TCRB transcripts were sequenced because the entire RNA isolate underwent reverse transcription. The protocol was immunoSEQ multiplex PCR, while the TCRdb copy is restricted to in-frame clones and leaves out a portion. The sample gives around 140,000 clones, about 13% of which show up once; 1% to 1.5% is in the top ten. This record comes from a study of beta chain features in type 1 diabetes. Background on the study: Examination covered under 120 million sorted cells spanning all samples. The study, taken as a whole, reports: People with Type 1 diabetes carried modestly yet significantly shorter TCRB CDR3s in all four CD4+ subsets. Sampled from patients, naive, central memory and Treg TCRB repertoires appeared more similar than those sampled from healthy donors.

This CDR3 region has 15 residues. Between the trimmed V and J ends, which lost 2 bases and 2 bases, there was a span of 12 bases. From germline, CDR1 is MNHEY and CDR2 SVGAGI. The sequence was collected from a man aged 18-30 years with type 1 diabetes. The specimen sequenced was central memory CD4+ T cells from blood. V and J are TRBV6-5 and TRBJ1-1; D might be TRBD1 (6 bases). CDR3: CASSYGDTLNTEAFF. The CDR3 DNA sequence: TGTGCCAGCAGTTACGGGGACACCTTAAACACTGAAGCTTTCTTT.